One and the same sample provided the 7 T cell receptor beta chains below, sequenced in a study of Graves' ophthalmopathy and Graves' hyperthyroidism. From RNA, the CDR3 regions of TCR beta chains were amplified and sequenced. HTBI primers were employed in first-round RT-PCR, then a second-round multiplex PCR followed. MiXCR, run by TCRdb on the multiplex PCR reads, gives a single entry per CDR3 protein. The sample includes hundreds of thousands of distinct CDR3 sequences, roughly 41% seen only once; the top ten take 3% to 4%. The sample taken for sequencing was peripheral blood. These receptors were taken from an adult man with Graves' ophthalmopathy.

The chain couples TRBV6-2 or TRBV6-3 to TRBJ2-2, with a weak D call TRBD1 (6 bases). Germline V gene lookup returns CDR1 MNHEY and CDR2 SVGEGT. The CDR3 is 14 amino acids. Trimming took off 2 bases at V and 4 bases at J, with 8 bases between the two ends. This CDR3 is CASSYQGRTGELFF. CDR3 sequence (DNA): TGTGCCAGCAGTTACCAGGGGCGCACCGGGGAGCTGTTTTTT.

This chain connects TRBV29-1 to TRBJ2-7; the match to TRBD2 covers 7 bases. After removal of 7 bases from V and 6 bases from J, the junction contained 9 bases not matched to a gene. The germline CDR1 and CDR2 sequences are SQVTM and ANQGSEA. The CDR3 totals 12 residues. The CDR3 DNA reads TGCAGCGCGAGCGGGGCCAAGTTCGAGCAGTACTTC. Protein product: CSASGAKFEQYF.

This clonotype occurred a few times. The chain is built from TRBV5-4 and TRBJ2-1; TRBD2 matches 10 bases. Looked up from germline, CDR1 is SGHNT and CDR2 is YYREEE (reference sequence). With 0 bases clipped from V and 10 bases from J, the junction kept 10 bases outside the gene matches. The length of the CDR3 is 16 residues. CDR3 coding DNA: TGTGCCAGCAGCTTGGCCAATAGCGGGGGGTTGAGGGAGCAGTTCTTC. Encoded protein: CASSLANSGGLREQFF.

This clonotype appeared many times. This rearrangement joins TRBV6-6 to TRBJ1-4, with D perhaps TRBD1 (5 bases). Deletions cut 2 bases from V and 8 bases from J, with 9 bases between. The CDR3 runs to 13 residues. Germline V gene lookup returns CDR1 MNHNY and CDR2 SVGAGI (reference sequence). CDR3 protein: CASSYGGEEKLFF. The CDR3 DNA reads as TGTGCCAGCAGTTACGGGGGGGAGGAAAAACTGTTTTTT.

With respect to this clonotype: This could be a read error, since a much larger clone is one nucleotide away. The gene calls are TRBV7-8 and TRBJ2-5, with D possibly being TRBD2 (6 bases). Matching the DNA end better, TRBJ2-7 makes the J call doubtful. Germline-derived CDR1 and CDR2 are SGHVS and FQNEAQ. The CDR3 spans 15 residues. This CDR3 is CASSYRTTPDYEQYF. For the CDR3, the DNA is TGTGCCAGCAGCTATAGGACTACTCCGGACTACGAGCAGTACTTC.

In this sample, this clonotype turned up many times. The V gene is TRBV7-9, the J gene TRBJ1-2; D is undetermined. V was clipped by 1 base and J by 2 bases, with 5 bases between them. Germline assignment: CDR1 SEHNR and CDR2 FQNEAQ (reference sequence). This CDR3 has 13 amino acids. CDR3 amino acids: CASSLGLNYGYTF. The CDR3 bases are TGTGCCAGCAGCTTAGGACTGAACTATGGCTACACCTTC.

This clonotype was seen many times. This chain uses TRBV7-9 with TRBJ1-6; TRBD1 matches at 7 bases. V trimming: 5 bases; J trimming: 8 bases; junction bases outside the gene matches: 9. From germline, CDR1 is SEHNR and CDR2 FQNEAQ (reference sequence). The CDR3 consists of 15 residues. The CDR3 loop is CASSEKGTAYSPLHF. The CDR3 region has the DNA TGTGCCAGCAGCGAAAAGGGGACAGCTTATTCACCCCTCCACTTT.